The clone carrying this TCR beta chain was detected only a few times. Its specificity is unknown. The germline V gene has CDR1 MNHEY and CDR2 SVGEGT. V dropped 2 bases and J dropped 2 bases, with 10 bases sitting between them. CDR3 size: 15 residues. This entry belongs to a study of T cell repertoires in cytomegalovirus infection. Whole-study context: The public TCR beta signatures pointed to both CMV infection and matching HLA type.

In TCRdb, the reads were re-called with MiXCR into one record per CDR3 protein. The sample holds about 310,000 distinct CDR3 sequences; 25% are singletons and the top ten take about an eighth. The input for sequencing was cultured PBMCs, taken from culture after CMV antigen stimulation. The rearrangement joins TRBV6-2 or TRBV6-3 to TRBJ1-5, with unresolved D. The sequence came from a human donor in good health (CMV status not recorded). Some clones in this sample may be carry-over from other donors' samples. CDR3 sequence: CASSYGRQGNQPQHF. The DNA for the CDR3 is TGTGCCAGCAGTTACGGGCGGCAGGGCAATCAGCCCCAGCATTTT.